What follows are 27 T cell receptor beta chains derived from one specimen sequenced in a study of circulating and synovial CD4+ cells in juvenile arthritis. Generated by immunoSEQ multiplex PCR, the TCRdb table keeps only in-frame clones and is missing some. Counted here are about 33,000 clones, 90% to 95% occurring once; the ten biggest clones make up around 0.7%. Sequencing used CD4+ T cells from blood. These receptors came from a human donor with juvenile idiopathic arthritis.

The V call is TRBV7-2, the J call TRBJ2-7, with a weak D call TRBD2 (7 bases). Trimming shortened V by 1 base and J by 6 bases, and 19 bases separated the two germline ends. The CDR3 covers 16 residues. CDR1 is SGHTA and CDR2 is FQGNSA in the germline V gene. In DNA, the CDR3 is TGTGCCAGCAGCTTAGAAGCCTGGGGGGGCCTTGGCGAGCAGTACTTC. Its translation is CASSLEAWGGLGEQYF.

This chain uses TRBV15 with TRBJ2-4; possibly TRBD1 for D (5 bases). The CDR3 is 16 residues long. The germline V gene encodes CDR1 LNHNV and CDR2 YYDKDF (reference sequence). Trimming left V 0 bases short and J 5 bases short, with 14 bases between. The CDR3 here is CATSRDWSQGQNIQYF. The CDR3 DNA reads TGTGCCACCAGCAGAGATTGGAGCCAGGGCCAAAACATTCAGTACTTC.

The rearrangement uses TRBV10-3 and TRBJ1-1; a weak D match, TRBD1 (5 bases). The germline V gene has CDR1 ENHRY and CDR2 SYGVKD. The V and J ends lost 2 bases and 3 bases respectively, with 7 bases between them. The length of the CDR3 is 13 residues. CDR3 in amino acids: CAISEEGDTEAFF. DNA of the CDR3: TGTGCCATCAGTGAGGAAGGGGACACTGAAGCTTTCTTT.

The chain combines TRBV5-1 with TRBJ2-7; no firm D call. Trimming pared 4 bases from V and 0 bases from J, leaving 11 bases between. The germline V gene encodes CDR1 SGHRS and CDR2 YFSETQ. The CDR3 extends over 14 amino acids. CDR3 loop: CASSPQAHSYEQYF. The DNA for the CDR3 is TGCGCCAGCAGCCCGCAGGCCCACTCCTACGAGCAGTACTTC.

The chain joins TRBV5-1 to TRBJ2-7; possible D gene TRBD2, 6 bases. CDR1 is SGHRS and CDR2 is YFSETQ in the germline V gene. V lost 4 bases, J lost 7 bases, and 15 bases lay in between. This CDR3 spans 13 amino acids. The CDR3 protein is CASSRSGAGEQYF. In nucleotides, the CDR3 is TGCGCCAGCAGCCGGAGTGGGGCGGGGGAGCAGTACTTC. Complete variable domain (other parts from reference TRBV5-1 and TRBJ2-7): KAGVTQTPRYLIKTRGQQVTLSCSPISGHRSVSWYQQTPGQGLQFLFEYFSETQRNKGNFPGRFSGRQFSNSRSEMNVSTLELGDSALYLCASSRSGAGEQYFGPGTRLTVT.

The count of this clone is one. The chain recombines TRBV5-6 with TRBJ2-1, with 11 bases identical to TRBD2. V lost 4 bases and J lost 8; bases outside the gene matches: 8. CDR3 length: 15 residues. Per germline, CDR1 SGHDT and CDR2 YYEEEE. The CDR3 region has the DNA TGTGCCAGCAGCCCCTTGGTTAGCGGGGGGGATGAGCAGTTCTTC. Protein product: CASSPLVSGGDEQFF.

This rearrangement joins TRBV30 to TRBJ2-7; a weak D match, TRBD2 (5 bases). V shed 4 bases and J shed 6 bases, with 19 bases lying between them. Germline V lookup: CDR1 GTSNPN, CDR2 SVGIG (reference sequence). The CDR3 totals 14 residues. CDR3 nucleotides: TGTGCCTGGACTACTAGGGCCCCGGGGATCGAGCAGTACTTC. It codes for CAWTTRAPGIEQYF.

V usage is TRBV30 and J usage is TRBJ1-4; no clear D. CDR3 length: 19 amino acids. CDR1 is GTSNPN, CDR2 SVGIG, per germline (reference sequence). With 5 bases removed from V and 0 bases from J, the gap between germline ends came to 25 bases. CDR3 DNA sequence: TGTGCCTGGGCCCCCGTCGATGGGCAGTTACTTGCAACTAATGAAAAACTGTTTTTT. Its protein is CAWAPVDGQLLATNEKLFF.

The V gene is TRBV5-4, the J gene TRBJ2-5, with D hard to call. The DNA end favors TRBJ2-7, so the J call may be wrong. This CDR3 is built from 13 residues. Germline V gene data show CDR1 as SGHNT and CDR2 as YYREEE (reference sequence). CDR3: CASSPASSYEQYF. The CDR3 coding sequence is TGTGCCAGCAGCCCGGCCTCTAGCTACGAGCAGTACTTC.

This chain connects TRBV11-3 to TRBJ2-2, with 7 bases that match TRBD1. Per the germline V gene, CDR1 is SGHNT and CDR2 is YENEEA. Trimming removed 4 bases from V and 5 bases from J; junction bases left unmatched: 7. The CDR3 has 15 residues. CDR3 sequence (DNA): TGTGCCAGCAGCTCTCGGGACAGAGGGACCGGGGAGCTGTTTTTT. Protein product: CASSSRDRGTGELFF.

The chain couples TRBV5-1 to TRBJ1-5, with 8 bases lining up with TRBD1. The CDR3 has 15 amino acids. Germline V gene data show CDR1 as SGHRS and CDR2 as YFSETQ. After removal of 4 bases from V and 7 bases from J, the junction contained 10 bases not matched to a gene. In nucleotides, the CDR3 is TGCGCCAGCAGCCCCCAGGGGGCGCCGACACAGCCCCAGCATTTT. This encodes CASSPQGAPTQPQHF.

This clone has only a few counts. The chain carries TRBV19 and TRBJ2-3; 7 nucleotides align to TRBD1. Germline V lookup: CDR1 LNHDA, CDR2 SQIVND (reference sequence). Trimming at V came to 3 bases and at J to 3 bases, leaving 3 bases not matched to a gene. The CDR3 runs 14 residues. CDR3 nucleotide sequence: TGTGCCAGTAGTATGACAGGGTCTACAGATACGCAGTATTTT. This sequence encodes CASSMTGSTDTQYF.

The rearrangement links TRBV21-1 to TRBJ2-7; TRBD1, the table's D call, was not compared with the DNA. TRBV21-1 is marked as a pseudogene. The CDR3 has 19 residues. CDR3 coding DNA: TGTGCCAGCACTGACACCGGGACAGGGGATACGTCTTTCCACTACGAGCAGTACTTC. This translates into CASTDTGTGDTSFHYEQYF.

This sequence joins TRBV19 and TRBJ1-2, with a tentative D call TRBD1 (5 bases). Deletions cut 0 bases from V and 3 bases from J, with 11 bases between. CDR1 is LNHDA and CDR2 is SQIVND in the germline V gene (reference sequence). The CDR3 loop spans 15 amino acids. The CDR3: CASSIDLETDYGYTF. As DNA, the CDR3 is TGTGCCAGTAGTATAGATCTTGAGACAGACTATGGCTACACCTTC.

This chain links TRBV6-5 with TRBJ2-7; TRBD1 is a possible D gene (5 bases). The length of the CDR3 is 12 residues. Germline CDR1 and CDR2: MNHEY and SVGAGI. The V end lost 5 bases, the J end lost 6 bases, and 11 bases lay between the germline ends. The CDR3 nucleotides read TGTGCCAGCAGTAATCGACAGAGCGAGCAGTACTTC. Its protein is CASSNRQSEQYF.

The CDR3 sequence: CASNRINPPENTEAFF. The CDR3 DNA sequence: TGTGCCAGCAATCGTATAAATCCTCCAGAGAACACTGAAGCTTTCTTT. This chain uses TRBV27 with TRBJ1-1; D is unresolved. From germline, CDR1 is MNHEY and CDR2 SMNVEV (reference sequence). Trimming took off 7 bases at V and 1 base at J, with 19 bases between the two ends. This CDR3 has 16 amino acids.

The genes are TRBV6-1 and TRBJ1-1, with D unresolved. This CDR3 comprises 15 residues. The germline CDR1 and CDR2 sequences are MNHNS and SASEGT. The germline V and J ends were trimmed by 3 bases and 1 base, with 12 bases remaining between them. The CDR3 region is CASSELRGGNTEAFF. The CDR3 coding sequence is TGTGCCAGCAGTGAGTTGCGAGGAGGGAACACTGAAGCTTTCTTT.

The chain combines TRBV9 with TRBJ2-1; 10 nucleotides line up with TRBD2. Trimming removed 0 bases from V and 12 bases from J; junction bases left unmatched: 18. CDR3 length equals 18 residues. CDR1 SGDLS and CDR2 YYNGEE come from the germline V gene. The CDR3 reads CASSVDLASGSAPVGQFF. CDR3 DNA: TGTGCCAGCAGCGTAGATTTGGCTAGCGGGAGTGCCCCCGTGGGGCAGTTCTTC.

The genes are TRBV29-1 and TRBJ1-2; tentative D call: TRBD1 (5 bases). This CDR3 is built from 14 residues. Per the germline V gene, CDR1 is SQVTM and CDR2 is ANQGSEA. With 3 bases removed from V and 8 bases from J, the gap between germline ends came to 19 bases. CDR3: CSVEYRLLTMGYTF. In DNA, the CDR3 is TGCAGCGTTGAGTACAGGCTCTTAACTATGGGCTACACCTTC.

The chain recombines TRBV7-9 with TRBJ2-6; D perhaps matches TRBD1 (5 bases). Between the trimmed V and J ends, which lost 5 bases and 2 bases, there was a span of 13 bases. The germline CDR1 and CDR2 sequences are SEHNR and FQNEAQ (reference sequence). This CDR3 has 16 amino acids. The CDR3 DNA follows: TGTGCCAGCAGCGATACTCAGGGTCCTGGGGCCAACGTCCTGACTTTC. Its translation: CASSDTQGPGANVLTF.

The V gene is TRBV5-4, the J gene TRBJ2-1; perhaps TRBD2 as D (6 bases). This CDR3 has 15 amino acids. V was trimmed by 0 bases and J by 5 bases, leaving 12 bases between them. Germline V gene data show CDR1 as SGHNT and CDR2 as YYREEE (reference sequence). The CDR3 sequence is CASSLGGLHDNEQFF. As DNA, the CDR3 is TGTGCCAGCAGCTTGGGGGGACTGCATGACAATGAGCAGTTCTTC.

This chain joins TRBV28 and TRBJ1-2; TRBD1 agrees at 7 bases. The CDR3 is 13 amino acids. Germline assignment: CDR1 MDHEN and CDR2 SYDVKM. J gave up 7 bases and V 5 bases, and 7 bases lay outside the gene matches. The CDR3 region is CASSRYRGGGYTF. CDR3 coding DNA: TGTGCCAGCAGTAGATACAGGGGTGGTGGCTACACCTTC.

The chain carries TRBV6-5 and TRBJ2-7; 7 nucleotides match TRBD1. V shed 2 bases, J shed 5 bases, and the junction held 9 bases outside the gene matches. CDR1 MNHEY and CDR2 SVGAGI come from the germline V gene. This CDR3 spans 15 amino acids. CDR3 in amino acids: CASSYSRGLFDEQYF. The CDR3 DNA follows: TGTGCCAGCAGTTACAGCAGGGGGTTATTTGACGAGCAGTACTTC.

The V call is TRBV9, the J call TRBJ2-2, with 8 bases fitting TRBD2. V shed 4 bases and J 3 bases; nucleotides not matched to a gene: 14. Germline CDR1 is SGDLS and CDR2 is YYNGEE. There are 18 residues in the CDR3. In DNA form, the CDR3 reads TGTGCCAGCAGCAGGGGGGGCGGGAGGCGTAAGGACACCGGGGAGCTGTTTTTT. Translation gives CASSRGGGRRKDTGELFF.

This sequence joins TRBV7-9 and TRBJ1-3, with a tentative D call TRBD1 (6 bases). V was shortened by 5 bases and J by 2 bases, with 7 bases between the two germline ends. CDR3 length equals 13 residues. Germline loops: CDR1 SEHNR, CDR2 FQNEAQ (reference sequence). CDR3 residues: CASSPGAGNTIYF. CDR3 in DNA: TGTGCCAGCAGCCCAGGGGCTGGAAACACCATATATTTT. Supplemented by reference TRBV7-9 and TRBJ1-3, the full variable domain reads DTGVSQNPRHKITKRGQNVTFRCDPISEHNRLYWYRQTLGQGPEFLTYFQNEAQLEKSRLLSDRFSAERPKGSFSTLEIQRTEQGDSAMYLCASSPGAGNTIYFGEGSWLTVV.

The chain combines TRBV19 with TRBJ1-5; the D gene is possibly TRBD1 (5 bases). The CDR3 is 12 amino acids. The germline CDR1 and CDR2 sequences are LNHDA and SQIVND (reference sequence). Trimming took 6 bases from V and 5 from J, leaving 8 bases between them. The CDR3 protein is CASRPRDQPQHF. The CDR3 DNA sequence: TGTGCCAGTAGGCCCAGGGATCAGCCCCAGCATTTT.

The CDR3 sequence is CSVEATGLGGYTF. The CDR3 nucleotides read TGCAGCGTTGAAGCTACAGGGTTGGGAGGCTACACCTTC. The rearrangement links TRBV29-1 to TRBJ1-2; possible D gene TRBD1, 6 bases. The CDR3 has 13 amino acids. CDR1 is SQVTM and CDR2 is ANQGSEA in the germline V gene. V dropped 1 base and J dropped 8 bases, with 14 bases sitting between them.